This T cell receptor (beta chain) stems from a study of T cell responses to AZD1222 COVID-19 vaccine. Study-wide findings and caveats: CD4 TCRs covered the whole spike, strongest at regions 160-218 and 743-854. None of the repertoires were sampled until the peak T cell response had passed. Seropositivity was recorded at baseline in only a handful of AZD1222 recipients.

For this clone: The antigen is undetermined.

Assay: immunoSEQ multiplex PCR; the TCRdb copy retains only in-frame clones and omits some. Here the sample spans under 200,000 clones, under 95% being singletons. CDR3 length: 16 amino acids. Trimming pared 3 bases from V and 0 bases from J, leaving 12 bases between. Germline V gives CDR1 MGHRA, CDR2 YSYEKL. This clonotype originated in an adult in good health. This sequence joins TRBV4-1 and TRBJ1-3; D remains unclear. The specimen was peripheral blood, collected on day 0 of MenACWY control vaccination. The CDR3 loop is CASSQPGRTSGNTIYF. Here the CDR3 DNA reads TGCGCCAGCAGCCAGCCCGGACGGACCTCTGGAAACACCATATATTTT.